The T cell receptor (beta chain) under discussion was sequenced for a study of T cells in Graves' hyperthyroidism and ophthalmopathy. It was RNA transcripts that yielded the amplified TCR beta CDR3 regions. With the HTBI primer set, the TCR CDR3 went through a first round of RT-PCR. TCRdb analysed the multiplex PCR reads with MiXCR anew, one entry per CDR3 protein. The sample includes fewer than 550,000 distinct CDR3 sequences, 15% to 18% of them seen just once. Sequencing input: blood. This TCR came from a woman aged 18-29 years with Graves' hyperthyroidism.

The CDR3 loop is CATSDGPQGLQPQHF. As DNA, the CDR3 is TGTGCCACCAGTGATGGGCCCCAGGGATTACAGCCCCAGCATTTT. This chain links TRBV24-1 with TRBJ1-5, with D possibly matching TRBD1 (5 bases). V lost 3 bases and J lost 7, with 15 bases in between. Per the germline V gene, CDR1 is KGHDR and CDR2 is SFDVKD. The CDR3 extends over 15 amino acids.